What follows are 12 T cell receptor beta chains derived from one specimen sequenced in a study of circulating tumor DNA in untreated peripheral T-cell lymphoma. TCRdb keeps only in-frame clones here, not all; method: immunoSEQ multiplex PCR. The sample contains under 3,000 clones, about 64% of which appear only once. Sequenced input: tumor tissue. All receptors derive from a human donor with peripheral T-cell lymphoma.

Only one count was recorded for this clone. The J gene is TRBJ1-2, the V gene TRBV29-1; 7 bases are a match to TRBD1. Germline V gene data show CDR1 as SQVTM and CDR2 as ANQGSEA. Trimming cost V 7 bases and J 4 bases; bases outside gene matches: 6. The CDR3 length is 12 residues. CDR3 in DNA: TGCAGCGACAACAGGGGTATCTATGGCTACACCTTC. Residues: CSDNRGIYGYTF.

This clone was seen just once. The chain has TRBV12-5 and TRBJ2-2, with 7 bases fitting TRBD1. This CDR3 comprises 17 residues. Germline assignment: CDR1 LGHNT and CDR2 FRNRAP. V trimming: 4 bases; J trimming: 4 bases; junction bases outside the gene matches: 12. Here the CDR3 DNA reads TGTGCTAGTGGTTCGCGGACAGGTGGCCTGGGCACCGGGGAGCTGTTTTTT. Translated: CASGSRTGGLGTGELFF.

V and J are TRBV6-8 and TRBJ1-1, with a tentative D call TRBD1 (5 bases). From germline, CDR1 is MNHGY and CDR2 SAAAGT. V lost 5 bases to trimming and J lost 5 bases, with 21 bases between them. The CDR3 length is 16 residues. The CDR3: CASSNGLLSGDTEAFF. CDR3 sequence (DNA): TGTGCCAGCAGTAACGGGCTTCTCTCGGGGGATACTGAAGCTTTCTTT.

The CDR3 sequence is CASSQDMSANTGELFF. The CDR3 DNA follows: TGCGCCAGCAGCCAAGATATGTCCGCGAACACCGGGGAGCTGTTTTTT. The V and J genes are TRBV4-1 and TRBJ2-2; D not certain. The CDR3 covers 16 residues. V was pared by 0 bases and J by 0 bases, with 8 bases between. Germline V gene lookup returns CDR1 MGHRA and CDR2 YSYEKL.

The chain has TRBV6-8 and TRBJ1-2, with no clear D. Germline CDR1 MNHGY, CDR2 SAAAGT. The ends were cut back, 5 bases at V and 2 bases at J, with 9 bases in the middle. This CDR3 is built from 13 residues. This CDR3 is CASSDSGNYGYTF. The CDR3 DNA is TGTGCCAGCAGTGATTCGGGGAACTATGGCTACACCTTC.

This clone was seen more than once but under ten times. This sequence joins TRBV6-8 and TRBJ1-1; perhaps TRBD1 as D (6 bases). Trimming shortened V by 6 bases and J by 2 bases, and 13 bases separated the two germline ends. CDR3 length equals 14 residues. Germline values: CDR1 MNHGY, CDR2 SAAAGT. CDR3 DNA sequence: TGTGCCAGCAGGTACAGGGAGGGAAACACTGAAGCTTTCTTT. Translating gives CASRYREGNTEAFF.

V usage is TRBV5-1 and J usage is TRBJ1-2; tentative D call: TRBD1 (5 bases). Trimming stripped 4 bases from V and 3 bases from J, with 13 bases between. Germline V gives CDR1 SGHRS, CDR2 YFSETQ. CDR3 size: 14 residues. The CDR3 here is CASSLPGGDYGYTF. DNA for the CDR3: TGCGCCAGCAGCCTCCCTGGGGGGGACTATGGCTACACCTTC.

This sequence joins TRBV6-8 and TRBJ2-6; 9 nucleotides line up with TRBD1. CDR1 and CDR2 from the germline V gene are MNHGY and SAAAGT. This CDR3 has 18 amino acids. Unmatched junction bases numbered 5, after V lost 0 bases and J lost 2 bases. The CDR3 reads CASSYSTGGPPGANVLTF. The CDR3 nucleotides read TGTGCCAGCAGTTACTCAACAGGGGGCCCTCCTGGGGCCAACGTCCTGACTTTC.

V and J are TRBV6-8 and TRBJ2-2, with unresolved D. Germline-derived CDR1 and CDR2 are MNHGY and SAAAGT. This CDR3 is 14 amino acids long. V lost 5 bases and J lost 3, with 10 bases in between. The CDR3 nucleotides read TGTGCCAGCAGTGTGGGTATGGACACCGGGGAGCTGTTTTTT. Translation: CASSVGMDTGELFF.

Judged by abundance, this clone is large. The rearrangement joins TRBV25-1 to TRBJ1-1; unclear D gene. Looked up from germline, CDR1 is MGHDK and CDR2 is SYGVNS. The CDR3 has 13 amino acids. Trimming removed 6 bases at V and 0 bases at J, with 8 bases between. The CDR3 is CASSRILNTEAFF. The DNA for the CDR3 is TGTGCCAGCAGCCGGATTCTGAACACTGAAGCTTTCTTT.

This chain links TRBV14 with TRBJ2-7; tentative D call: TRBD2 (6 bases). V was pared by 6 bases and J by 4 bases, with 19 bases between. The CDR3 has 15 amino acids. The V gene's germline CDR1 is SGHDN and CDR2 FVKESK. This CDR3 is CASSYYPGLLYEQYF. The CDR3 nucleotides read TGTGCCAGCAGTTATTATCCGGGACTCCTTTACGAGCAGTACTTC.

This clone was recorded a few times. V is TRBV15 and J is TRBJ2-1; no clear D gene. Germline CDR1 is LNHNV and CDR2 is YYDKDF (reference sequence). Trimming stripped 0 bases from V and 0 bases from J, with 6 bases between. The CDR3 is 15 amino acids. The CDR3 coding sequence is TGTGCCACCAGCAGAGACAAGAGCTCCTACAATGAGCAGTTCTTC. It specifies CATSRDKSSYNEQFF. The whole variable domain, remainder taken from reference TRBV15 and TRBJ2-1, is DAMVIQNPRYQVTQFGKPVTLSCSQTLNHNVMYWYQQKSSQAPKLLFHYYDKDFNNEADTPDNFQSRRPNTSFCFLDIRSPGLGDTAMYLCATSRDKSSYNEQFFGPGTRLTVL.